These 20 T cell receptor beta chains were all obtained from the same sample, sequenced in a study of T-cell memory formation after mild COVID-19. TCRdb re-called the 5' RACE reads with MiXCR, one entry per CDR3 protein. Altogether 250,000 to 300,000 distinct CDR3 sequences are present, around 16% being singletons, with the ten largest covering roughly a fifth. The material sequenced was PBMCs or a T cell subset sorted from them (not recorded which). Receptors were obtained from a man younger than 35 who had mild COVID-19 (a few samples of this study predate the infection). Cell type and time point are not known.

The chain links TRBV5-1 to TRBJ1-3; 9 nucleotides agree with TRBD1. The ends lost 2 bases at V and 0 bases at J; junction bases unmatched: 9. Germline V gene data show CDR1 as SGHRS and CDR2 as YFSETQ. This CDR3 has 18 residues. In nucleotides, the CDR3 is TGCGCCAGCAGCTTCCGGGGACAGGGTGAGGACTCTGGAAACACCATATATTTT. Residues: CASSFRGQGEDSGNTIYF.

This clonotype was found a few times. The chain links TRBV30 to TRBJ2-1, with 9 bases fitting TRBD2. CDR3 length: 14 residues. The ends lost 2 bases at V and 4 bases at J; junction bases unmatched: 3. Germline V lookup: CDR1 GTSNPN, CDR2 SVGIG (reference sequence). CDR3 sequence reads: CAWSKLAGYNEQFF. CDR3 DNA sequence: TGTGCCTGGAGTAAGCTAGCGGGGTACAATGAGCAGTTCTTC.

This clonotype was picked up many times. This chain connects TRBV7-9 to TRBJ1-1; D not resolved. CDR3 size: 10 residues. Germline V gives CDR1 SEHNR, CDR2 FQNEAQ (reference sequence). Trimming removed 6 bases from V and 6 bases from J, with 5 bases in between. CDR3 nucleotides: TGTGCCAGCAGTCACCCTGAAGCTTTCTTT. Protein sequence: CASSHPEAFF.

This clonotype was seen at least ten times. V gene TRBV4-3 combines with J gene TRBJ2-3; D is unclear. The germline V and J ends were trimmed by 4 bases and 6 bases, with 8 bases remaining between them. CDR3 length: 12 amino acids. CDR1 and CDR2 from the germline V gene are LGHNA and YSLEER. The CDR3 coding sequence is TGCGCCAGCAGCCCAATGGGGGATACGCAGTATTTT. This gives the protein CASSPMGDTQYF.

This clonotype was observed a few times. The chain uses TRBV12-3 or TRBV12-4 and TRBJ2-1, with a tentative D call TRBD1 (6 bases). This CDR3 spans 12 amino acids. Trimming cost V 6 bases and J 7 bases, with 10 bases left between them. CDR3 nucleotide sequence: TGTGCCAGCAGACAGGGTGGGAATGAGCAGTTCTTC. Amino acid sequence: CASRQGGNEQFF.

This clonotype was counted at least ten times. The rearrangement uses TRBV10-3 and TRBJ2-1, with no clear D. CDR3 length: 12 amino acids. V was clipped by 10 bases and J by 0 bases, with 7 bases between them. Germline assignment: CDR1 ENHRY and CDR2 SYGVKD. In DNA form, the CDR3 reads TGTGCCACTGTAAACTCCTACAATGAGCAGTTCTTC. Translated, it gives CATVNSYNEQFF.

The chain is built from TRBV25-1 and TRBJ2-7, with D maybe TRBD1 (5 bases). The germline V gene encodes CDR1 MGHDK and CDR2 SYGVNS. V was trimmed by 4 bases and J by 10 bases, leaving 8 bases between them. CDR3 size: 10 residues. In nucleotides, the CDR3 is TGTGCCAGCAGTGGATGGGGCCAGTACTTC. Protein sequence: CASSGWGQYF.

The V and J genes are TRBV30 and TRBJ2-7; 9 bases line up with TRBD1. Trimming removed 3 bases from V and 4 bases from J; junction bases left unmatched: 10. This CDR3 is 15 amino acids long. Germline V CDR1 and CDR2: GTSNPN, SVGIG (reference sequence). The CDR3 DNA follows: TGTGCCTGGAGACGAGCATCCGGGACAGGGTACGAGCAGTACTTC. Translation gives CAWRRASGTGYEQYF.

This clonotype was counted ten times or more. This rearrangement joins TRBV4-1 to TRBJ1-1; tentative D call: TRBD1 (6 bases). Germline CDR1 reads MGHRA; CDR2 reads YSYEKL. This CDR3 spans 14 amino acids. The V and J ends lost 5 bases and 5 bases respectively, with 15 bases between them. CDR3: CASSVYRVGTEAFF. In nucleotides, the CDR3 is TGCGCCAGCAGCGTATACAGGGTAGGGACTGAAGCTTTCTTT.

Only a few counts were recorded for this clonotype. The genes are TRBV5-5 and TRBJ2-3; TRBD2 might be the D (6 bases). The CDR3 consists of 15 residues. Germline V lookup: CDR1 SGHKS, CDR2 YYEKEE (reference sequence). V shed 4 bases and J shed 2 bases, with 14 bases lying between them. The CDR3 sequence is CASSLRGALTDTQYF. In DNA, the CDR3 is TGTGCCAGCAGCCTCCGCGGGGCCCTCACAGATACGCAGTATTTT.

This clonotype was counted a few times. The chain employs TRBV7-2 and TRBJ1-2; D remains ambiguous. Trimming removed 4 bases at V and 0 bases at J, with 9 bases between. CDR3 size: 14 residues. CDR1 and CDR2 from the germline V gene are SGHTA and FQGNSA. The CDR3 DNA reads TGTGCCAGCAGCTACACCAGAGCTAACTATGGCTACACCTTC. Its protein product is CASSYTRANYGYTF.

This rearrangement joins TRBV19 to TRBJ1-2; the D is unclear. The CDR3 totals 10 residues. V lost 8 bases and J 3 bases, leaving 4 bases between the germline ends. Germline V CDR1 and CDR2: LNHDA, SQIVND (reference sequence). CDR3 nucleotide sequence: TGTGCCAGTTGGGACTATGGCTACACCTTC. Encoded protein: CASWDYGYTF.

This clonotype was seen more than once but under ten times. The chain has TRBV4-2 and TRBJ2-1, with 10 bases identical to TRBD2. The CDR3 contains 15 residues. V lost 1 base and J lost 8; bases outside the gene matches: 5. Germline V CDR1 and CDR2: LGHNA, YNFKEQ. CDR3 sequence: CASSQGAGGSYEQFF. The CDR3 nucleotides read TGTGCCAGCAGCCAAGGAGCGGGGGGGTCCTATGAGCAGTTCTTC.

The gene calls are TRBV5-4 and TRBJ2-7; D could derive from TRBD1 or TRBD2 (6 bases each). The CDR3 totals 16 residues. Per germline, CDR1 SGHNT and CDR2 YYREEE (reference sequence). Trimming removed 4 bases from V and 5 bases from J, with 22 bases in between. The CDR3: CASSRGGTSWSDEQYF. CDR3 bases: TGTGCCAGCAGCCGAGGGGGGACCTCTTGGAGCGACGAGCAGTACTTC. The variable domain in full, completed from reference TRBV5-4 and TRBJ2-7, reads ETGVTQSPTHLIKTRGQQVTLRCSSQSGHNTVSWYQQALGQGPQFIFQYYREEENGRGNFPPRFSGLQFPNYSSELNVNALELDDSALYLCASSRGGTSWSDEQYFGPGTRLTVT.

CDR3 residues: CASSSGVGANVLTF. CDR3 nucleotide sequence: TGTGCCAGCAGTTCAGGGGTCGGGGCCAACGTCCTGACTTTC. This rearrangement joins TRBV12-3 or TRBV12-4 to TRBJ2-6, with a possible D match to TRBD1 (6 bases). The CDR3 has 14 residues. Trimming removed 4 bases at V and 4 bases at J, with 8 bases between.

This clonotype was found many times. The chain is built from TRBV7-2 and TRBJ2-4; TRBD1 matches at 9 bases. Germline V gene sequence: CDR1 SGHTA, CDR2 FQGNSA. This CDR3 is built from 14 residues. V lost 7 bases to trimming and J lost 5 bases; unmatched junction nucleotides: 6. The CDR3 here is CASNPGQGQNIQYF. Here the CDR3 DNA reads TGTGCCAGCAATCCGGGACAGGGACAAAACATTCAGTACTTC.

The chain links TRBV6-2 or TRBV6-3 to TRBJ2-1; 8 bases line up with TRBD2. Germline CDR1 MNHEY, CDR2 SVGEGT. V was pared by 7 bases and J by 5 bases, with 7 bases of the junction left unmatched. This CDR3 contains 14 residues. This CDR3 reads CASTGTSRDNEQFF. The CDR3 DNA reads as TGTGCCAGCACCGGGACTAGTCGGGACAATGAGCAGTTCTTC.

This clonotype was found a few times. The chain carries TRBV24-1 and TRBJ2-2; D is unresolved. This CDR3 is 14 amino acids long. Germline V gene sequence: CDR1 KGHDR, CDR2 SFDVKD. V lost 1 base and J lost 6, with 8 bases in between. CDR3: CATSDLGRSGELFF. DNA for the CDR3: TGTGCCACCAGTGATTTAGGCAGATCCGGGGAGCTGTTTTTT.

This chain joins TRBV3-1 and TRBJ1-1; the D is unclear. The CDR3 runs 17 residues. In germline, CDR1 is LGHDT, CDR2 YNNKEL (reference sequence). Trimming took 0 bases from V and 4 from J, leaving 18 bases between them. This CDR3 is CASSQEVRAGWVTEAFF. The DNA for the CDR3 is TGTGCCAGCAGCCAAGAAGTCCGTGCGGGGTGGGTCACTGAAGCTTTCTTT.

The V gene is TRBV7-9, the J gene TRBJ2-7, with a tentative D call TRBD2 (5 bases). Germline V lookup: CDR1 SEHNR, CDR2 FQNEAQ (reference sequence). Trimming took 2 bases from V and 5 from J, leaving 7 bases between them. This CDR3 comprises 12 residues. CDR3 bases: TGTGCCAGCAGCTTACCCGGGAACGAGCAGTACGTC. This codes for CASSLPGNEQYV.